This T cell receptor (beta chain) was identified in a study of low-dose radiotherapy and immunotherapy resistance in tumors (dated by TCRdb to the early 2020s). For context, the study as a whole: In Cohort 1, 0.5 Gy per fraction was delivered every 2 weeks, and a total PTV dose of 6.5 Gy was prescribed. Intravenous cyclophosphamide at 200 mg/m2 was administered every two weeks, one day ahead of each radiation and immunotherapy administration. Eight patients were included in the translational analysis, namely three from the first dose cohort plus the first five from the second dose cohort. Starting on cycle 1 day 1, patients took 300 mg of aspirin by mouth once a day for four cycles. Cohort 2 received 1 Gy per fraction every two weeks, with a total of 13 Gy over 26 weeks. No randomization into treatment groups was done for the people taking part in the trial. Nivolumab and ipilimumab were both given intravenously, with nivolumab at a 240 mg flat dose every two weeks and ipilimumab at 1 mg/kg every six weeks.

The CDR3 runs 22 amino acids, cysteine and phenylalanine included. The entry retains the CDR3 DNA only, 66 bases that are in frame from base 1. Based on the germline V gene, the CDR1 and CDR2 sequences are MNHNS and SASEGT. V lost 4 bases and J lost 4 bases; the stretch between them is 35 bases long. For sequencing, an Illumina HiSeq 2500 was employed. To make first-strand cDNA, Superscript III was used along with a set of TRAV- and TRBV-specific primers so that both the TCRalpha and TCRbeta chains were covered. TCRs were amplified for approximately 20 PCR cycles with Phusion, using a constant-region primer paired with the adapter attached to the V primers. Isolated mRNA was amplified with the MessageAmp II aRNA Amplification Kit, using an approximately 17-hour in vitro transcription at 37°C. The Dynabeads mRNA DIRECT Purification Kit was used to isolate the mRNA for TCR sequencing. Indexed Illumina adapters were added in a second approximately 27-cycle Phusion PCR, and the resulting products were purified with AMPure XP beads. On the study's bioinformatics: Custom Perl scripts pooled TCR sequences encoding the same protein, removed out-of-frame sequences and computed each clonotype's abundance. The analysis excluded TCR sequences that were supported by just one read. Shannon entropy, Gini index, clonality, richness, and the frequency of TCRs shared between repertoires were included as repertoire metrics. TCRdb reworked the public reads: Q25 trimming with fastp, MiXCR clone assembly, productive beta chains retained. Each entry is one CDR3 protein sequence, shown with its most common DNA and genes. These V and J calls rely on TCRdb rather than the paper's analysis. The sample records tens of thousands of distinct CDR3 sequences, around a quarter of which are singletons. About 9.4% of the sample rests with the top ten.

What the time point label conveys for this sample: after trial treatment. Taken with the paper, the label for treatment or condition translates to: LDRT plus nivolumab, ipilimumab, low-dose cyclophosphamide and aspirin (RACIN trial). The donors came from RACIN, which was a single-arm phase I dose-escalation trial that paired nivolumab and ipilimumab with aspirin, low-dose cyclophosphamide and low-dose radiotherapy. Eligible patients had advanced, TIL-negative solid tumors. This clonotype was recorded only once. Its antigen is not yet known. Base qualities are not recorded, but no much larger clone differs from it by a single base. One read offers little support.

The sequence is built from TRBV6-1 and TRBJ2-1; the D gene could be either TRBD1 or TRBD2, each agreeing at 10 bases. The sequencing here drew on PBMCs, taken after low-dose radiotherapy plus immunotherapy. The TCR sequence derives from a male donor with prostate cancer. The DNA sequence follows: TGTGCCAGCAGTGCCCGACAGGGGGCGCAGGTCTCAGCGGGGGGGGGGTACAATGAGCAGTTCTTC. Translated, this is CASSARQGAQVSAGGGYNEQFF.